This T cell receptor (beta chain) originates from a study of T cell repertoires in cytomegalovirus infection. Study at large: Public TCR beta signatures provided an indication of both CMV infection and a matching HLA type.

TCRdb reanalysed the reads using MiXCR and keeps one entry per CDR3 protein. The profile shows approximately 260,000 distinct CDR3 sequences, over 15% of them singletons. V trimming: 4 bases; J trimming: 2 bases; junction bases outside the gene matches: 9. This CDR3 region has 17 residues. This sequence joins TRBV12-3 or TRBV12-4 and TRBJ2-3; 10 nucleotides align to TRBD2. This sequence originates from a human donor in good health (CMV status not recorded). Some clones in this sample may be carry-over from other donors' samples. Input material: CD8+ T cells from PBMCs. The CDR3 DNA reads TGTGCCAGCAGTTCACCAGGACTAGCGGTGACCACAGATACGCAGTATTTT. As protein: CASSSPGLAVTTDTQYF.